This TCR beta chain comes out of a study of control samples from healthy donors and cancer patients. Data came from immunoSEQ multiplex PCR; TCRdb stores just in-frame clones and leaves some out. Counted here are 150,000 to 200,000 clones, 88% occurring once; the ten biggest clones make up 1.7%. This CDR3 is built from 14 residues. Germline-derived CDR1 and CDR2 are SGHDN and FVKESK. Deletions cut 4 bases from V and 5 bases from J, with 11 bases between. The chain links TRBV14 to TRBJ1-4, with unresolved D. This sequence was found in a man younger than 35 in good health. The sequenced sample consisted of blood. CDR3 protein: CASSPLMVNEKLFF. The CDR3 DNA sequence: TGTGCCAGCAGCCCGCTAATGGTGAATGAAAAACTGTTTTTT.